The entry below gives a single T cell receptor beta chain sequence along with its context. What it binds is not known. The data were taken from a study of shared clonotypes between healthy human individuals. Trimming took 3 bases from V and 0 from J; bases not matched to a gene: 2. CDR3 length: 17 amino acids. CDR1 is SGHTA, CDR2 FQGNSA, per germline. Researchers ran the assay at a deep level. The material for each subset, its genomic DNA, was split evenly across several immunoSEQ plates. Produced via immunoSEQ multiplex PCR; TCRdb's table is partial and in-frame only. The table includes 2 million to 2.5 million clones, 90% to 95% detected once. Whole-study findings and limits: Generation probability values for non-shared clonotypes were lower than those for clonotypes shared by all four donors.

Sequencing was done on a sample of naive CD4+ T cells from PBMCs. Subset described: CD45RA+ positively selected. This clonotype was obtained from a man aged 18 to 29 in good health. Some clones in this sample may be carry-over from other donors' samples. The rearrangement links TRBV7-2 to TRBJ2-1; 13 positions match TRBD2. CDR3 amino acids: CASSLWTSGSSYNEQFF. The CDR3 region has the DNA TGTGCCAGCAGCTTGTGGACTAGCGGGAGCTCCTACAATGAGCAGTTCTTC.